These 23 T cell receptor beta chains were sequenced from one sample in a study of OX40 agonist ivuxolimab in advanced cancers. The table came from immunoSEQ multiplex PCR; TCRdb's copy has only in-frame clones and leaves some out. This sample has tens of thousands of clones, with around 94% found just once. The sample consisted of CD4+ or CD8+ T cells sorted from blood, taken in a trial of the OX40 agonist ivuxolimab. The receptors come from an adult with an advanced solid tumor such as melanoma, head and neck, liver or kidney cancer.

The chain's CDR3 is CASSFRGADTQYF. The DNA for the CDR3 is TGTGCCAGCAGTTTCAGGGGGGCAGATACGCAGTATTTT. The rearrangement joins TRBV27 to TRBJ2-3; perhaps TRBD1 as D (7 bases). CDR1 and CDR2 (germline): MNHEY, SMNVEV (reference sequence). The CDR3 runs 13 residues. V lost 3 bases and J lost 4, with 8 bases in between.

This clone was recorded once. This chain joins TRBV6-1 and TRBJ2-3; 14 positions match TRBD2. The germline V gene has CDR1 MNHNS and CDR2 SASEGT. The CDR3 totals 20 residues. J was trimmed by 2 bases and V by 6 bases; bases with no gene match: 16. The CDR3 DNA reads TGTGCCAGCAGAGAAAAACCGGGACTAGCGGGAGAGTCCCTCACAGATACGCAGTATTTT. Translating it yields CASREKPGLAGESLTDTQYF.

This clone has only one observation. The V call is TRBV2, the J call TRBJ2-2, with 7 nucleotides matching TRBD1. The junction had 4 bases not matched to a gene; V was cut back by 11 bases and J by 4 bases. Germline CDR1 reads SNHLY; CDR2 reads FYNNEI. This CDR3 has 12 residues. CDR3 in amino acids: CAGDRATGELFF. In DNA form, the CDR3 reads TGTGCCGGCGACAGGGCCACCGGGGAGCTGTTTTTT. Based on the CDR3 plus reference TRBV2 and TRBJ2-2, the full variable domain is EPEVTQTPSHQVTQMGQEVILRCVPISNHLYFYWYRQILGQKVEFLVSFYNNEISEKSEIFDDQFSVERPDGSNFTLKIRSTKLEDSAMYFCAGDRATGELFFGEGSRLTVL.

In its sample, this clone was seen once. This chain connects TRBV9 to TRBJ2-5; D possibly corresponds to TRBD2 (5 bases). With 0 bases removed from V and 1 base from J, the gap between germline ends came to 10 bases. The germline V gene encodes CDR1 SGDLS and CDR2 YYNGEE. The CDR3 spans 15 residues. CDR3 sequence reads: CASSVAGNLQETQYF. As DNA, the CDR3 is TGTGCCAGCAGCGTAGCGGGGAATCTCCAAGAGACCCAGTACTTC.

This chain joins TRBV30 and TRBJ1-2; D may be TRBD1 (5 bases). Germline CDR1 reads GTSNPN; CDR2 reads SVGIG (reference sequence). Trimming removed 0 bases at V and 6 bases at J, with 14 bases between. The CDR3 runs to 14 residues. The CDR3 loop reads CAWSVLALTDGYTF. The DNA of the CDR3 is TGTGCCTGGAGTGTACTTGCCCTGACAGATGGCTACACCTTC.

The chain links TRBV4-1 to TRBJ1-2, with D tentatively TRBD1 (6 bases). From germline, CDR1 is MGHRA and CDR2 YSYEKL. V lost 2 bases and J lost 5, with 15 bases in between. This CDR3 spans 15 amino acids. In nucleotides, the CDR3 is TGCGCCAGCAGCCAAATATCAGGGGTGGAGTATGGCTACACCTTC. Amino acid sequence: CASSQISGVEYGYTF.

The chain has TRBV5-6 and TRBJ2-1, with D unresolved. The CDR3 extends over 15 amino acids. V was pared by 0 bases and J by 5 bases, with 12 bases between. In germline, CDR1 is SGHDT, CDR2 YYEEEE. The CDR3 bases are TGTGCCAGCAGCTTGGGCCCGGACGAGAACAATGAGCAGTTCTTC. Translated: CASSLGPDENNEQFF.

This chain connects TRBV4-2 to TRBJ2-1, with 10 nucleotides matching TRBD2. This CDR3 region has 13 residues. V was pared by 3 bases and J by 9 bases, with 2 bases of the junction left unmatched. Germline CDR1 is LGHNA and CDR2 is YNFKEQ. CDR3 coding DNA: TGTGCCAGCAGCCATTCTAGCGGGAGTGAGCAGTTCTTC. It specifies CASSHSSGSEQFF.

This chain joins TRBV13 and TRBJ1-5; possible D gene TRBD1, 5 bases. CDR1 and CDR2 (germline): PRHDT, FYEKMQ (reference sequence). This CDR3 has 12 amino acids. V was trimmed by 5 bases and J by 7 bases, leaving 9 bases between them. For the CDR3, the DNA is TGTGCCAGCAGCCTCGGGGGGCAGCCCCAGCATTTT. Encoded protein: CASSLGGQPQHF.

This chain uses TRBV7-9 with TRBJ1-1, with 8 bases fitting TRBD1. In germline, CDR1 is SEHNR, CDR2 FQNEAQ (reference sequence). This CDR3 is built from 15 residues. V was pared by 6 bases and J by 7 bases, with 13 bases of the junction left unmatched. CDR3 bases: TGTGCCAGCAGTACATCGGCCGGCAGGGGGCGTGAAGCTTTCTTT. Amino acids: CASSTSAGRGREAFF.

The rearrangement links TRBV7-2 to TRBJ1-4, with D possibly matching TRBD1 (6 bases). Between the trimmed V and J ends, which lost 5 bases and 7 bases, there was a span of 14 bases. Germline V lookup: CDR1 SGHTA, CDR2 FQGNSA. The CDR3 contains 14 residues. The CDR3 is CASSLLGQSEKLFF. DNA of the CDR3: TGTGCCAGCAGCCTATTGGGACAAAGTGAAAAACTGTTTTTT.

J is TRBJ2-5 and V is TRBV7-8, with D possibly being TRBD1 (7 bases). The germline V gene has CDR1 SGHVS and CDR2 FQNEAQ. V was trimmed by 7 bases and J by 5 bases, leaving 17 bases between them. The CDR3 consists of 14 residues. The CDR3, as DNA: TGTGCCAGCACCCTGCAGGGGGGCCTGGAGACCCAGTACTTC. Translated: CASTLQGGLETQYF.

The chain has TRBV5-6 and TRBJ1-2; D perhaps matches TRBD1 (6 bases). Germline V gives CDR1 SGHDT, CDR2 YYEEEE. The germline V and J ends were trimmed by 0 bases and 3 bases, with 12 bases remaining between them. This CDR3 has 15 amino acids. CDR3 region: CASSLEGGTDYGYTF. In DNA, the CDR3 is TGTGCCAGCAGCTTGGAAGGGGGGACCGACTATGGCTACACCTTC. Supplemented by reference TRBV5-6 and TRBJ1-2, the full variable domain reads DAGVTQSPTHLIKTRGQQVTLRCSPKSGHDTVSWYQQALGQGPQFIFQYYEEEERQRGNFPDRFSGHQFPNYSSELNVNALLLGDSALYLCASSLEGGTDYGYTFGSGTRLTVV.

The chain joins TRBV6-1 to TRBJ1-1; D uncertain. The length of the CDR3 is 17 residues. Trimming shortened V by 2 bases and J by 2 bases, and 18 bases separated the two germline ends. Germline values: CDR1 MNHNS, CDR2 SASEGT. In nucleotides, the CDR3 is TGTGCCAGCAGTGAATCCTGGGCCAGGATGACAAACACTGAAGCTTTCTTT. Translated: CASSESWARMTNTEAFF.

This clone was observed a few times. The chain is built from TRBV4-3 and TRBJ1-4; D gene uncertain. This CDR3 has 14 amino acids. CDR1 and CDR2 (germline): LGHNA, YSLEER. V was clipped by 0 bases and J by 7 bases, with 9 bases between them. The CDR3 sequence is CASSQDSGVEKLFF. In DNA, the CDR3 is TGCGCCAGCAGCCAAGATTCGGGTGTTGAAAAACTGTTTTTT.

On this clone: The junction departs from the called germline gene at one end, perhaps through a read error. V and J are TRBV7-7 and TRBJ2-2; no clear D. The CDR3 has 13 residues. Germline CDR1 is SSHAT and CDR2 is FNYEAQ (reference sequence). The CDR3 here is CASSHRNTGELFF. Written as DNA, the CDR3 is TGTGCTAGCAGCCACCGTAACACCGGGGAGCTGTTTTTT.

The chain has TRBV27 and TRBJ1-5; tentative D call: TRBD1 (6 bases). Germline-derived CDR1 and CDR2 are MNHEY and SMNVEV (reference sequence). V was cut by 5 bases and J by 3 bases, with 11 bases left in between. The CDR3 has 14 residues. For the CDR3, the DNA is TGTGCCAGCAGTCCAGGACAGCTCAATCAGCCCCAGCATTTT. Translated, it gives CASSPGQLNQPQHF.

The gene calls are TRBV7-2 and TRBJ1-5; tentative D call: TRBD1 (6 bases). This CDR3 contains 15 residues. The V gene's germline CDR1 is SGHTA and CDR2 FQGNSA. V shed 5 bases and J shed 6 bases, with 17 bases lying between them. CDR3 region: CASSPGGGAPQPQHF. DNA of the CDR3: TGTGCCAGCAGCCCCGGTGGGGGGGCGCCTCAGCCCCAGCATTTT.

CDR3 coding DNA: TGTGCCAGCAGCGACGACCCGGGCCACTCTGGAAACACCATATATTTT. It is translated as CASSDDPGHSGNTIYF. The chain has TRBV9 and TRBJ1-3, with no clear D. Trimming left V 3 bases short and J 0 bases short, with 13 bases between. The V gene's germline CDR1 is SGDLS and CDR2 YYNGEE. The CDR3 has 16 residues.

The count of this clone is one. V and J are TRBV6-5 and TRBJ1-6; D is unresolved. Germline-derived CDR1 and CDR2 are MNHEY and SVGAGI. V lost 2 bases and J lost 6, with 14 bases in between. The CDR3 spans 16 residues. The CDR3 here is CASSYVPRGSNSPLHF. The CDR3 DNA reads as TGTGCCAGCAGTTACGTCCCGCGGGGTAGTAATTCACCCCTCCACTTT.

The chain carries TRBV7-6 and TRBJ1-5, with D perhaps matching TRBD1 (5 bases). The CDR3 has 13 residues. CDR1 and CDR2 from the germline V gene are SGHVS and FNYEAQ. V was shortened by 3 bases and J by 5 bases, with 8 bases between the two germline ends. Here the CDR3 reads CASSLAGHQPQHF. Written as DNA, the CDR3 is TGTGCCAGCAGCTTGGCAGGGCATCAGCCCCAGCATTTT.

This clone was seen once. The chain recombines TRBV7-2 with TRBJ2-3; D may be TRBD2 (7 bases). Looked up from germline, CDR1 is SGHTA and CDR2 is FQGNSA. Trimming took 7 bases from V and 5 from J, leaving 19 bases between them. The CDR3 extends over 15 amino acids. DNA of the CDR3: TGTGCCAGCACCGTGGGGACTATAGGGGGAGATACGCAGTATTTT. It codes for CASTVGTIGGDTQYF. Supplemented by reference TRBV7-2 and TRBJ2-3, the full variable domain reads GAGVSQSPSNKVTEKGKDVELRCDPISGHTALYWYRQSLGQGLEFLIYFQGNSAPDKSGLPSDRFSAERTGGSVSTLTIQRTQQEDSAVYLCASTVGTIGGDTQYFGPGTRLTVL.

V gene TRBV28 combines with J gene TRBJ1-2; D is uncertain. CDR1 MDHEN and CDR2 SYDVKM come from the germline V gene. The length of the CDR3 is 14 residues. Deletions cut 3 bases from V and 5 bases from J, with 13 bases between. As DNA, the CDR3 is TGTGCCAGCAGTTTTCAGGCCCCCGATTATGGCTACACCTTC. Amino acids: CASSFQAPDYGYTF.